This T cell receptor (beta chain) was identified during a study of blood T cell repertoires in COVID-19. Study overall: Samples representing acute and convalescent COVID-19 were sourced from the United States, Italy and Spain. T cells, B-cell-depleted T cells, or PBMCs supplied cDNA or gDNA.

This clone appeared a few times. This CDR3 is built from 12 residues. Trimming took off 6 bases at V and 4 bases at J, with 7 bases between the two ends. Original analysis: Reference gene primer amplification yielded estimated nucleated cell counts. The data were produced by immunoSEQ multiplex PCR, yet TCRdb's version contains in-frame clones alone and is incomplete. V, J and clone size were drawn from that table, and D and trimming were deduced from the DNA. The sample includes 85,000 to 120,000 clones, about four fifths of them seen just once. The sample comprised peripheral blood. The gene calls are TRBV12-3 or TRBV12-4 and TRBJ1-3; D not certain. The receptor was derived from a middle-aged man with active or convalescent COVID-19. CDR3 nucleotides: TGTGCCAGCAGCCCTAGGGGAAACACCATATATTTT. Encoded protein: CASSPRGNTIYF.